What follows are 11 T cell receptor beta chains derived from one specimen sequenced in a study of blood T cell repertoires in COVID-19. Clones were sequenced by immunoSEQ multiplex PCR, and TCRdb holds only the in-frame ones, with some missing. Of 150,000 to 200,000 clones in the sample, around 81% are singletons; the top ten hold roughly 0.91%. Sequenced material: peripheral blood. These receptors were taken from a man aged 55 to 70 with COVID-19, enrolled during active disease.

This clone was seen just once. The gene calls are TRBV19 and TRBJ1-5; tentative D call: TRBD1 (5 bases). V lost 1 base and J lost 5, with 9 bases in between. CDR3 length: 14 residues. In germline, CDR1 is LNHDA, CDR2 SQIVND (reference sequence). The DNA for the CDR3 is TGTGCCAGTAGTATAGGGACAATTTATCAGCCCCAGCATTTT. Its protein product is CASSIGTIYQPQHF.

This sequence joins TRBV4-3 and TRBJ2-1; weak D call: TRBD1 (6 bases). Trimming pared 3 bases from V and 3 bases from J, leaving 12 bases between. The length of the CDR3 is 15 residues. Germline CDR1 is LGHNA and CDR2 is YSLEER. The CDR3 DNA reads as TGCGCCAGCAGCCATGAAATGACAGGCTACAATGAGCAGTTCTTC. Amino acid sequence: CASSHEMTGYNEQFF.

The genes are TRBV28 and TRBJ1-2, with 7 bases lining up with TRBD1. The ends lost 10 bases at V and 4 bases at J; junction bases unmatched: 15. Germline CDR1 MDHEN, CDR2 SYDVKM. There are 15 residues in the CDR3. The CDR3 sequence is CATAQGVGISYGYTF. The CDR3 bases are TGTGCCACCGCGCAGGGGGTCGGGATTAGCTATGGCTACACCTTC.

This chain joins TRBV28 and TRBJ1-2; D is possibly TRBD1 (5 bases). Trimming shortened V by 5 bases and J by 6 bases, and 10 bases separated the two germline ends. Per the germline V gene, CDR1 is MDHEN and CDR2 is SYDVKM. This CDR3 has 12 residues. The CDR3 region is CASSLRVDGYTF. The CDR3 DNA reads TGTGCCAGCAGTCTCAGGGTCGATGGCTACACCTTC.

J is TRBJ1-1 and V is TRBV29-1, with D hard to call. Between the trimmed V and J ends, which lost 6 bases and 0 bases, there was a span of 14 bases. The germline CDR1 and CDR2 sequences are SQVTM and ANQGSEA. CDR3 length: 14 residues. The CDR3, as DNA: TGCAGCGTCGCGCGGGGATCCATGAACACTGAAGCTTTCTTT. It codes for CSVARGSMNTEAFF.

The V and J genes are TRBV12-3 or TRBV12-4 and TRBJ2-5; D is ambiguous. The V end lost 7 bases, the J end lost 2 bases, and 8 bases lay between the germline ends. CDR3 length: 12 amino acids. The CDR3 sequence: CASTFGQETQYF. For the CDR3, the DNA is TGTGCCAGCACGTTCGGGCAAGAGACCCAGTACTTC.

The chain uses TRBV27 and TRBJ1-4, with a possible D match to TRBD1 (5 bases). Trimming took 5 bases from V and 8 from J, leaving 18 bases between them. The CDR3 consists of 15 residues. The germline V gene encodes CDR1 MNHEY and CDR2 SMNVEV (reference sequence). The CDR3 bases are TGTGCCAGCAGTCCTTACCTGGGGTCAGGGGAAAAACTGTTTTTT. Translation: CASSPYLGSGEKLFF. Full variable domain (missing parts from reference TRBV27 and TRBJ1-4): EAQVTQNPRYLITVTGKKLTVTCSQNMNHEYMSWYRQDPGLGLRQIYYSMNVEVTDKGDVPEGYKVSRKEKRNFPLILESPSPNQTSLYFCASSPYLGSGEKLFFGSGTQLSVL.

The chain carries TRBV6-5 and TRBJ2-7; D is possibly TRBD2 (6 bases). Germline V gene sequence: CDR1 MNHEY, CDR2 SVGAGI. This CDR3 has 15 residues. The V gene lost 6 bases and the J gene lost 3 bases, with 18 bases spanning the gap. The CDR3 region is CASRADQAGLYEQYF. The CDR3 region has the DNA TGTGCCAGCAGGGCCGACCAGGCGGGACTCTACGAGCAGTACTTC.

V gene TRBV5-6 combines with J gene TRBJ1-2, with TRBD1 identical over 8 bases. Trimming at V came to 2 bases and at J to 8 bases, leaving 5 bases not matched to a gene. This CDR3 has 13 amino acids. Germline values: CDR1 SGHDT, CDR2 YYEEEE. Written as DNA, the CDR3 is TGTGCCAGCAGCTTCCAGGGGGCGGTGGGCTACACCTTC. Translating it yields CASSFQGAVGYTF.

This chain connects TRBV27 to TRBJ2-7, with a tentative D call TRBD1 (6 bases). The CDR3 is 13 amino acids. Trimming removed 5 bases at V and 1 base at J, with 9 bases between. Germline values: CDR1 MNHEY, CDR2 SMNVEV (reference sequence). The CDR3 bases are TGTGCCAGCAGTCCAGGGACATCCTACGAGCAGTACTTC. Amino acid sequence: CASSPGTSYEQYF.

This chain's CDR3 is CAWSRTGTYYEQYF. CDR3 nucleotide sequence: TGTGCCTGGAGCCGGACAGGGACCTACTACGAGCAGTACTTC. This chain connects TRBV30 to TRBJ2-7, with 8 bases matching TRBD1. Germline CDR1 and CDR2: GTSNPN and SVGIG (reference sequence). The CDR3 covers 14 residues. The junction had 7 bases not matched to a gene; V was cut back by 3 bases and J by 3 bases.